This TCR beta chain was documented in a study of T cell responses to AZD1222 COVID-19 vaccine. Whole-study findings and limits: Spike-specific TCR breadth and depth went up after people got two AZD1222 doses. Of spike-specific TCRs, nearly half reportedly target regions left unmutated in variants.

The CDR3 runs 13 residues. J gave up 2 bases and V 6 bases, and 4 bases lay outside the gene matches. Per the germline V gene, CDR1 is MNHEY and CDR2 is SVGAGI. On this clone itself: What it recognizes is unknown.

The data were produced by immunoSEQ multiplex PCR, yet TCRdb's version contains in-frame clones alone and is incomplete. The sample gives about 180,000 clones, about nine tenths of which show up once; approximately 1.4% is in the top ten. The sample consisted of peripheral blood, taken on day 0 of AZD1222 vaccination. V usage is TRBV6-5 and J usage is TRBJ2-7; 7 positions match TRBD2. The source of this sequence is an adult in good health. The CDR3 here is CASSWEGPYEQYF. CDR3 nucleotides: TGTGCCAGCAGCTGGGAGGGCCCCTACGAGCAGTACTTC.